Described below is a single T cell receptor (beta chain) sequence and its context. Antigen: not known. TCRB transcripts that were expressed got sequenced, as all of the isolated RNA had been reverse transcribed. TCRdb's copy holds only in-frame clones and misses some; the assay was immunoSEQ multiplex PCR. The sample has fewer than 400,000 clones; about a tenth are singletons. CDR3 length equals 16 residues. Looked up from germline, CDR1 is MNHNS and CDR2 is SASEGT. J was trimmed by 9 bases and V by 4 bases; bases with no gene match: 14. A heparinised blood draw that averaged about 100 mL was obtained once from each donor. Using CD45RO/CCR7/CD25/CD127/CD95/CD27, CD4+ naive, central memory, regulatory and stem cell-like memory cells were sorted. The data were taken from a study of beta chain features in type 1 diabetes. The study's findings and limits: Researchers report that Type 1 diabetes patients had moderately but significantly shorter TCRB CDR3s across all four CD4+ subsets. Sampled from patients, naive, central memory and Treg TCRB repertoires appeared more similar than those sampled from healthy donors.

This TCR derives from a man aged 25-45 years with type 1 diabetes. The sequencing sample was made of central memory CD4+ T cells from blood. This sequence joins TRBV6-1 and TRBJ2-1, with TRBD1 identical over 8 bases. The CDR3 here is CASSARPGGTSFEQFF. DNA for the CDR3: TGTGCCAGCAGTGCGAGACCAGGGGGCACCAGTTTTGAGCAGTTCTTC.